The 2 T cell receptor beta chains in this list originate from one sample, sequenced in a study of blood T cell repertoires in COVID-19. The protocol was immunoSEQ multiplex PCR, while the TCRdb copy is restricted to in-frame clones and leaves out a portion. The table lists approximately 90,000 clones, around nine tenths of them singletons. Sequences were obtained from peripheral blood. These receptors all come from a man aged 55 to 70 with acute or convalescent COVID-19.

As regards this clone: Compared with germline, one end of the junction differs, possibly owing to a read error. This chain uses TRBV2 with TRBJ1-2; D unclear. CDR1 is SNHLY and CDR2 is FYNNEI in the germline V gene. The CDR3 is 10 residues long. CDR3 coding DNA: TGTGCCAGCAGTAAAGGAAGAGAGTACTTC. Amino acids: CASSKGREYF. Together with reference TRBV2 and TRBJ1-2, the CDR3 gives the full variable domain: EPEVTQTPSHQVTQMGQEVILRCVPISNHLYFYWYRQILGQKVEFLVSFYNNEISEKSEIFDDQFSVERPDGSNFTLKIRSTKLEDSAMYFCASSKGREYFGSGTRLTVV.

V gene TRBV12-3 or TRBV12-4 combines with J gene TRBJ2-1; D is ambiguous. The length of the CDR3 is 11 residues. V gave up 5 bases and J gave up 6 bases, with 5 bases separating them. The CDR3 loop reads CASSLFNEQFF. DNA for the CDR3: TGTGCCAGCAGTCTATTCAATGAGCAGTTCTTC.